Below, 9 T cell receptor beta chains from the same sample are listed, as sequenced in a study of blood T cell repertoires in COVID-19. Sequencing was performed with immunoSEQ multiplex PCR; in TCRdb, only in-frame clones are kept and a portion is missing. The sample yields 55,000 to 95,000 clones, roughly four fifths seen once. The sample was peripheral blood. Receptors were obtained from a woman aged 70 to 79 with acute or convalescent COVID-19.

This clone was recorded only once. J is TRBJ1-1 and V is TRBV19; 10 nucleotides agree with TRBD1. The CDR3 runs 17 residues. Germline CDR1 LNHDA, CDR2 SQIVND (reference sequence). V was pared by 4 bases and J by 4 bases, with 12 bases of the junction left unmatched. The CDR3: CASSTRDRGFGGTEAFF. Here the CDR3 DNA reads TGTGCCAGTAGTACCCGGGACAGGGGTTTCGGGGGCACTGAAGCTTTCTTT.

The V gene is TRBV10-3, the J gene TRBJ1-1; D is ambiguous. The germline V gene has CDR1 ENHRY and CDR2 SYGVKD. V lost 5 bases and J lost 3, with 7 bases in between. The CDR3 is made up of 12 amino acids. CDR3 amino acids: CAISPRDTEAFF. DNA for the CDR3: TGTGCCATCAGTCCTCGGGACACTGAAGCTTTCTTT.

The chain combines TRBV18 with TRBJ2-7; 11 bases fit TRBD1. This CDR3 spans 15 amino acids. CDR1 is KGHSH, CDR2 LQKENI, per germline. V lost 2 bases to trimming and J lost 3 bases; unmatched junction nucleotides: 3. The CDR3 loop is CASSPSGTGGYEQYF. The CDR3 nucleotides read TGTGCCAGCTCACCATCCGGGACAGGGGGCTACGAGCAGTACTTC.

The chain is built from TRBV2 and TRBJ2-4; D call uncertain. The CDR3 extends over 14 amino acids. Looked up from germline, CDR1 is SNHLY and CDR2 is FYNNEI. The germline V and J ends were trimmed by 0 bases and 4 bases, with 7 bases remaining between them. CDR3 amino acids: CASSEARAKNIQYF. CDR3 DNA sequence: TGTGCCAGCAGTGAAGCGAGAGCTAAAAACATTCAGTACTTC.

The CDR3 DNA is TGCGCCAGCAGTGAGTCGACAGGGGCGTCCTACGAGCAGTACTTC. Its translation: CASSESTGASYEQYF. The chain has TRBV10-2 and TRBJ2-7; 8 bases are shared with TRBD1. Germline V CDR1 and CDR2: WSHSY, SAAADI. The CDR3 runs 15 residues. Trimming took 0 bases from V and 1 from J; bases not matched to a gene: 2.

V gene TRBV5-1 combines with J gene TRBJ2-7; D unresolved. The CDR3 totals 12 residues. Germline assignment: CDR1 SGHRS and CDR2 YFSETQ. Trimming pared 4 bases from V and 5 bases from J, leaving 10 bases between. The CDR3 DNA follows: TGCGCCAGCAGCGCCGCCCGGGACGAGCAGTACTTC. This gives the protein CASSAARDEQYF.

The chain links TRBV2 to TRBJ1-5; 7 nucleotides match TRBD1. The CDR3 extends over 14 amino acids. CDR1 and CDR2 (germline): SNHLY, FYNNEI. J gave up 7 bases and V 6 bases, and 9 bases lay outside the gene matches. CDR3 residues: CASRRGQSFQPQHF. The CDR3 DNA reads TGTGCCAGCAGAAGGGGACAGAGCTTCCAGCCCCAGCATTTT. Together with reference TRBV2 and TRBJ1-5, the CDR3 gives the full variable domain: EPEVTQTPSHQVTQMGQEVILRCVPISNHLYFYWYRQILGQKVEFLVSFYNNEISEKSEIFDDQFSVERPDGSNFTLKIRSTKLEDSAMYFCASRRGQSFQPQHFGDGTRLSIL.

The J gene is TRBJ2-5, the V gene TRBV7-9; TRBD1 matches at 8 bases. The CDR3 totals 13 residues. CDR1 and CDR2 (germline): SEHNR, FQNEAQ (reference sequence). V shed 3 bases, J shed 5 bases, and the junction held 2 bases outside the gene matches. CDR3 sequence: CASSLGQEETQYF. The CDR3 DNA reads as TGTGCCAGCAGCTTGGGACAGGAGGAGACCCAGTACTTC. The full variable domain, rest sourced from reference TRBV7-9 and TRBJ2-5, is DTGVSQNPRHKITKRGQNVTFRCDPISEHNRLYWYRQTLGQGPEFLTYFQNEAQLEKSRLLSDRFSAERPKGSFSTLEIQRTEQGDSAMYLCASSLGQEETQYFGPGTRLLVL.

The gene calls are TRBV19 and TRBJ2-3, with unresolved D. This CDR3 is 15 amino acids long. The germline V and J ends were trimmed by 2 bases and 2 bases, with 11 bases remaining between them. Per germline, CDR1 LNHDA and CDR2 SQIVND (reference sequence). CDR3 sequence (DNA): TGTGCCAGTAGTATAAGCAGGATCGACACAGATACGCAGTATTTT. This translates into CASSISRIDTDTQYF.